This entry is about one TCR beta chain. Clones were read by immunoSEQ multiplex PCR, and TCRdb kept only the in-frame ones, dropping some. The table includes 110,000 or so clones, around nine tenths detected once. This specimen comes from a study of T cells after somatic rescue of genetic block. The V and J ends lost 3 bases and 1 base, in that order; junction bases with no gene match: 8. The CDR3 runs 17 residues. Germline V gene lookup returns CDR1 LGHNA and CDR2 YSLEER. This sequence joins TRBV4-3 and TRBJ1-1; 10 nucleotides agree with TRBD1. This sequence was found in a woman under 30. The sequenced material came from peripheral blood mononuclear cells (PBMCs). Here the CDR3 DNA reads TGCGCCAGCAGCCACGGCAGGGGGACAGGGGAGAACACTGAAGCTTTCTTT. Its translation: CASSHGRGTGENTEAFF.